The present TCR beta chain was sequenced within a study of T cells in Graves' hyperthyroidism and ophthalmopathy. Amplification of TCR beta CDR3 regions used RNA as the template. In the first-round RT-PCR of the TCR CDR3, the HTBI primer set was used. TCRdb fed the multiplex PCR reads into MiXCR, producing one record per CDR3 protein. The sample has about 640,000 distinct CDR3 sequences, around 21% seen once. The diagnoses drew upon clinical symptoms, serum thyroxine and TRAb, thyroid ultrasound and orbital computed tomography. This clonotype was obtained from a man aged 25 to 40 with Graves' ophthalmopathy. The sequenced sample was blood.

CDR3 in amino acids: CASRKFGIRMNNSGANVLTF. Here the CDR3 DNA reads TGTGCCAGCAGGAAGTTTGGTATTAGGATGAATAACTCTGGGGCCAACGTCCTGACTTTC. The chain is built from TRBV28 and TRBJ2-6; unclear D gene. CDR1 and CDR2 (germline): MDHEN, SYDVKM. The V and J ends lost 6 bases and 0 bases respectively, with 24 bases between them. This CDR3 comprises 20 residues.